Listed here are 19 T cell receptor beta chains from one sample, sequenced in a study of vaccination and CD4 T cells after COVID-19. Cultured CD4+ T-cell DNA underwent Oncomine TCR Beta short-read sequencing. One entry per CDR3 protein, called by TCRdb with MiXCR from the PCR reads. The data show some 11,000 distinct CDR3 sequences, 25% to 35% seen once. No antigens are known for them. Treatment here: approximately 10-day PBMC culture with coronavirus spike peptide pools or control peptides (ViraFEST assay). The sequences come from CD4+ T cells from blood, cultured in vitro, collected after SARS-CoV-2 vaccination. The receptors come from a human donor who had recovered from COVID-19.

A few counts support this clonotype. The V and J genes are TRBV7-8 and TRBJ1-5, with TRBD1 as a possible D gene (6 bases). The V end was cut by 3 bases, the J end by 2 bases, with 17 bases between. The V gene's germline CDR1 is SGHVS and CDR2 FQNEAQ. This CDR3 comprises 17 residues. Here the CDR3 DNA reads TGTGCCAGCAGCTTCCTACGAGGGGGTTCCGGCAATCAGCCCCAGCATTTT. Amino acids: CASSFLRGGSGNQPQHF. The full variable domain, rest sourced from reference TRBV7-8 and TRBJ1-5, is GAGVSQSPRYKVAKRGQDVALRCDPISGHVSLFWYQQALGQGPEFLTYFQNEAQLDKSGLPSDRFFAERPEGSVSTLKIQRTQQEDSAVYLCASSFLRGGSGNQPQHFGDGTRLSIL.

CDR3 nucleotides: TGCGCCAGCAGTGAGTCCCCACTTGGGGAGTCCTACAATGAGCAGTTCTTC. Translation gives CASSESPLGESYNEQFF. This chain connects TRBV10-1 to TRBJ2-1; TRBD2 is a possible D gene (5 bases). Germline lookup yields CDR1 WNHNN and CDR2 SYGVQD (reference sequence). This CDR3 has 17 residues. Trimming took 0 bases from V and 1 from J, leaving 13 bases between them.

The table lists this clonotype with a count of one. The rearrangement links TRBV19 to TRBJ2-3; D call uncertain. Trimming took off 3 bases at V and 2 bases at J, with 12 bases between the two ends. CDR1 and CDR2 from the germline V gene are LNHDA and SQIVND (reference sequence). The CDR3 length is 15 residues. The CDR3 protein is CASSIVGSLTDTQYF. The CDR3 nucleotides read TGTGCCAGTAGTATTGTCGGCTCGCTCACAGATACGCAGTATTTT.

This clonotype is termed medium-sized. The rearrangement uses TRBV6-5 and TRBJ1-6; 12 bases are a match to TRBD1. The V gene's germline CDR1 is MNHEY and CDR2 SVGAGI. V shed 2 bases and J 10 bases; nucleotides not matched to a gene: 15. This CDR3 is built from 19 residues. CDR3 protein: CASSYPPRPGQGARSPLHF. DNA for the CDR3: TGTGCCAGCAGTTACCCGCCTAGGCCGGGACAGGGGGCTCGGTCACCCCTCCACTTT.

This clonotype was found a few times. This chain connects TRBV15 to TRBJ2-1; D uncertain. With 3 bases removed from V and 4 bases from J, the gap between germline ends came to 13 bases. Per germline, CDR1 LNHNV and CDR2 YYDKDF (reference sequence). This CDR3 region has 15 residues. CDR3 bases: TGTGCCACCAGCAGTTCCGTCCCCCATTACAATGAGCAGTTCTTC. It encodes CATSSSVPHYNEQFF.

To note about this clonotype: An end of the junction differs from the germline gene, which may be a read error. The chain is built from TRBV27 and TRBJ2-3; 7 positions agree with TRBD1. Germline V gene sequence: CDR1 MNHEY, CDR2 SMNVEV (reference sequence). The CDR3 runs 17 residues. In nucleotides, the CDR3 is TGTGCTAGCAGTTTATCGATAGGACAGGACGGCGTATCGGCGCAGTATTTT. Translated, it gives CASSLSIGQDGVSAQYF.

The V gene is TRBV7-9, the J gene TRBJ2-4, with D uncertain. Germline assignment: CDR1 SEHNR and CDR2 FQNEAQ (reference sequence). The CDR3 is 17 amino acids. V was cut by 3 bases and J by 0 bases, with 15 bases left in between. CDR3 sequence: CASSFLASPQAKNIQYF. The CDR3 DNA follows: TGTGCCAGCAGCTTTTTGGCTTCCCCCCAAGCCAAAAACATTCAGTACTTC.

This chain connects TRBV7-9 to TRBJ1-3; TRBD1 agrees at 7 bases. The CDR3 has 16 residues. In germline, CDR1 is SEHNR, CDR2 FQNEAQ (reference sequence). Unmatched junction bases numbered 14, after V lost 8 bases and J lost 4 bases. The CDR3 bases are TGTGCCAGCGGCAACCGGGGACAGCGGATCGGAAACACCATATATTTT. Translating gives CASGNRGQRIGNTIYF.

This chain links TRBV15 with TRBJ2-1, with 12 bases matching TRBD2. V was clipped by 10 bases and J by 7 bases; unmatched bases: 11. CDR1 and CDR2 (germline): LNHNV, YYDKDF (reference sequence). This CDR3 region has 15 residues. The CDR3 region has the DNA TGTGCCAGCTTACAGGGGGGACTAGCGGGTAATGAGCAGTTCTTC. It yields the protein CASLQGGLAGNEQFF.

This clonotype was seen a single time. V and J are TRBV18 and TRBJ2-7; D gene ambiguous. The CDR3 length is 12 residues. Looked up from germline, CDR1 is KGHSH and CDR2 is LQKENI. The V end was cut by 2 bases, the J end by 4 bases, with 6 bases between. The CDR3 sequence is CASSPSLYEQYF. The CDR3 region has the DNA TGTGCCAGCTCACCAAGCTTGTACGAGCAGTACTTC.

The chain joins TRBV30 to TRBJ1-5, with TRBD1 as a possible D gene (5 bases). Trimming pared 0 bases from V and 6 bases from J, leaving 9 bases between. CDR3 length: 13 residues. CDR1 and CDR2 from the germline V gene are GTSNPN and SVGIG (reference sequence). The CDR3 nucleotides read TGTGCCTGGAGTGTACAAGGGGCTCAGCCCCAGCATTTT. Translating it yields CAWSVQGAQPQHF.

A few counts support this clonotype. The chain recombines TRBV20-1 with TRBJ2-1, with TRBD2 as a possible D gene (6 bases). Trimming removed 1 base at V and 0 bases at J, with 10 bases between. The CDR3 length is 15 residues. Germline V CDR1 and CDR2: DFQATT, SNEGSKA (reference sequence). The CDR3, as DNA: TGCAGTGCTAGAGGAGGAGGGAGCTCCTACAATGAGCAGTTCTTC. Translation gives CSARGGGSSYNEQFF.

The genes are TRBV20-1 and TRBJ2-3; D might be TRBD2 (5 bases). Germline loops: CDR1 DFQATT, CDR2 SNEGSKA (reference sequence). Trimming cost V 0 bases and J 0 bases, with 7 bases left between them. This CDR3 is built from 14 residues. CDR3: CSARDRGSTDTQYF. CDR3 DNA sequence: TGCAGTGCTAGAGATCGCGGGAGCACAGATACGCAGTATTTT.

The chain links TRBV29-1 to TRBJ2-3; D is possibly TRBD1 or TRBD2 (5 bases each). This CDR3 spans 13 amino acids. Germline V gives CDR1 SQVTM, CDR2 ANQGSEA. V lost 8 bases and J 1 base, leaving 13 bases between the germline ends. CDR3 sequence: CSTSGGGTDTQYF. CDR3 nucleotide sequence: TGCAGCACCAGTGGGGGAGGCACAGATACGCAGTATTTT.

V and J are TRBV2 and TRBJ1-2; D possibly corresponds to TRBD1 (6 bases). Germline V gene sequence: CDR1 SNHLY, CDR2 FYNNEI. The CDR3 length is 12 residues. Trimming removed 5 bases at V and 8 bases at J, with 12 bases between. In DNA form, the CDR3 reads TGTGCCAGCAGTTCCACAGGGAGCGGCTACACCTTC. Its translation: CASSSTGSGYTF.

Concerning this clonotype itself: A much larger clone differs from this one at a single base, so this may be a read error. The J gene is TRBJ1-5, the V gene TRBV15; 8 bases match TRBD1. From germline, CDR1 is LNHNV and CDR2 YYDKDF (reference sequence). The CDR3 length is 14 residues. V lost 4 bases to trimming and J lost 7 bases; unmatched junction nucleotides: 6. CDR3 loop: CATSIQQGVQPQHF. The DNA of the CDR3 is TGTGCCACCAGCATACAACAGGGGGTCCAGCCCCAGCATTTT.

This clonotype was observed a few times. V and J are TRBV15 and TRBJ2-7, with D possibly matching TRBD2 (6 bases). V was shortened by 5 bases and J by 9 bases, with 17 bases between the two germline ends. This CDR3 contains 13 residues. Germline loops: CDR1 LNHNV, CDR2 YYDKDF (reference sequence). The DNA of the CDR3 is TGTGCCACCAGCGCCCGAGGCGTGGGAGGGCAGTACTTC. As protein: CATSARGVGGQYF.

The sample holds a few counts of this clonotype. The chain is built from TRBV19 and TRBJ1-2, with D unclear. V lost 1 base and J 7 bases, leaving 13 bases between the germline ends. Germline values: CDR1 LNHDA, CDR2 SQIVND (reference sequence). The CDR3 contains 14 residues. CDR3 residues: CASSIGGEGRGYTF. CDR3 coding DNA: TGTGCCAGTAGTATAGGAGGAGAGGGCCGTGGCTACACCTTC.

This chain's CDR3 is CASSLDLEGEEYF. CDR3 coding DNA: TGTGCCAGCAGCTTAGATCTTGAGGGAGAAGAGTACTTC. The rearrangement links TRBV11-3 to TRBJ2-7; possibly TRBD2 for D (5 bases). The germline V gene has CDR1 SGHNT and CDR2 YENEEA. This CDR3 has 13 amino acids. The germline V and J ends were trimmed by 0 bases and 11 bases, with 14 bases remaining between them.